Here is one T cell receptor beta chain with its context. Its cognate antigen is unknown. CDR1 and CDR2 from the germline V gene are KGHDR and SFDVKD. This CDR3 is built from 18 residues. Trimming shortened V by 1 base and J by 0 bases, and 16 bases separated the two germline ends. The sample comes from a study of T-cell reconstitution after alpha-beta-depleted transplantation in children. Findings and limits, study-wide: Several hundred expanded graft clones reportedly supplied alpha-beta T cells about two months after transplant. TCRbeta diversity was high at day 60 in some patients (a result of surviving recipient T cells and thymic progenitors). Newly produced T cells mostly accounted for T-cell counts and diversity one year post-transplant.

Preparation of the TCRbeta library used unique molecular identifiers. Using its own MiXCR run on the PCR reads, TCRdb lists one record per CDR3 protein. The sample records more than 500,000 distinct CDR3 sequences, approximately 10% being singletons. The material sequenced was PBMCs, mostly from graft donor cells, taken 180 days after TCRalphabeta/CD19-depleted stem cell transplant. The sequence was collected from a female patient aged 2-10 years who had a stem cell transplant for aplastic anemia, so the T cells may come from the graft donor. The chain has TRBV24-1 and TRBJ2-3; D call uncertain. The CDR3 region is CATSDFPARGTSTDTQYF. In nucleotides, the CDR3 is TGTGCCACCAGTGATTTCCCCGCCCGCGGTACCAGCACAGATACGCAGTATTTT.